This T cell receptor (beta chain) stems from a study of naive and memory T cell subsets. This clonotype appeared a few times. Antigen specificity is unknown. The germline V gene has CDR1 LGHNT and CDR2 FRNRAP. There are 13 residues in the CDR3. Trimming cost V 7 bases and J 4 bases, with 13 bases left between them. Two oligonucleotides, mixed equimolar, formed the beta constant-region primer covering TRBC1 and TRBC2. The ligated cDNA underwent four PCR rounds using SP2 and nested alpha and beta constant-region primers. TCRdb passed the UMI-ligation and nested PCR reads through MiXCR, listing each CDR3 protein once. Found here are some 82,000 distinct CDR3 sequences, around 9% of them singletons; the top ten hold over 0.95%. Findings and limits, study-wide: From naive to CM, EM and EMRA, diversity decreased and Gini increased. Clonotypes here are unpaired alpha or beta chain sequences.

Cells stained for CD3, CD4, CD8, CD45RA, CD27 and viability were sorted into four CD45RA/CD27 subsets. The TCR was taken from a human donor in good health. Sequencing input: naive CD8+ T cells from blood. V usage is TRBV12-5 and J usage is TRBJ1-1, with D tentatively TRBD1 (5 bases). The CDR3 nucleotides are TGTGCTAGTGCCTACCTTGGGGCCACTGAAGCTTTCTTT. Its translation is CASAYLGATEAFF.